This T cell receptor (beta chain) stems from a study of beta chain features in type 1 diabetes. Study-wide results and limits: Individuals with type 1 diabetes displayed fewer insertions and more deletions at VDJ junctions.

This CDR3 region has 14 residues. Germline V lookup: CDR1 SGHDT, CDR2 YYEEEE. The V and J ends lost 4 bases and 6 bases respectively, with 14 bases between them. This clone has just a few counts. Its antigen is not identified. Investigators reverse transcribed all isolated RNA, so they sequenced expressed TCRB transcripts. Deep immunoSEQ sequencing covered naive, central memory and regulatory T cell samples. Sequencing used immunoSEQ multiplex PCR; TCRdb keeps in-frame clones, though not all of them. The data contain hundreds of thousands of clones, about a sixth of them singletons. The chain uses TRBV5-6 and TRBJ1-5; D ambiguous. This TCR came from a man between 18 and 35 years old in good health. The source material was naive CD4+ T cells from blood. CDR3 DNA: TGTGCCAGCAGCCACGGGCACGGCCCTCAGCCCCAGCATTTT. It translates to CASSHGHGPQPQHF.